A single sample is the source of the 9 T cell receptor beta chains below, sequenced in a study of CD8+CD57+ T cells in acquired aplastic anemia. Previously, flow cytometry had revealed CD8+CD57+ cell expansion in the patients chosen for sequencing. The template for TCR beta VDJ and CDR3 sequence profiling was genomic DNA. One entry per CDR3 protein, called by TCRdb with MiXCR from the reads. Found here are under 350,000 distinct CDR3 sequences, roughly 59% of them singletons; the top ten hold 1% to 1.5%. The sequencing sample was made of sorted CD4+, CD8+, or CD8+CD57+ T cells (not recorded which) from PBMCs. Source of these receptors: a human donor with aplastic anemia.

This clonotype was seen ten or more times. DNA of the CDR3: TGCAGTGCTAGAGATCTCGGGAGGAACTACGAGCAGTACTTC. This gives the protein CSARDLGRNYEQYF. This sequence joins TRBV20-1 and TRBJ2-7; 7 nucleotides align to TRBD2. Germline V lookup: CDR1 DFQATT, CDR2 SNEGSKA (reference sequence). V dropped 0 bases and J dropped 3; count of bases not matched to a gene: 5. The CDR3 runs 14 residues.

Concerning this clonotype itself: One end of the junction is discordant with germline, which a read error may explain. The rearrangement joins TRBV10-3 to TRBJ2-1; TRBD2 matches at 8 bases. The CDR3 spans 13 residues. Germline lookup yields CDR1 ENHRY and CDR2 SYGVKD. The CDR3 spells CAISAGGYNEQFF. The DNA for the CDR3 is TGTGCCATCAGCGCGGGGGGCTACAATGAGCAGTTCTTT.

V and J are TRBV24-1 and TRBJ2-2; D is possibly TRBD2 (5 bases). V lost 8 bases, J lost 3 bases, and 9 bases lay in between. This CDR3 region has 13 residues. Per germline, CDR1 KGHDR and CDR2 SFDVKD. Here the CDR3 reads CATKGGHTGELFF. CDR3 bases: TGTGCCACCAAAGGAGGTCACACCGGGGAGCTGTTTTTT.

The chain joins TRBV15 to TRBJ1-1; 9 bases line up with TRBD1. The germline gives CDR1 LNHNV, CDR2 YYDKDF (reference sequence). Trimming at V came to 3 bases and at J to 1 base, leaving 6 bases not matched to a gene. The CDR3 spans 16 residues. In DNA form, the CDR3 reads TGTGCCACCAGCAGCAGACAGGGGGAAACGAACACTGAAGCTTTCTTT. Amino acids: CATSSRQGETNTEAFF.

The CDR3 nucleotides are TGTGCCAGCAGCTTAGGTACTAACGGGGCCTACGAGCAGTACTTC. It translates to CASSLGTNGAYEQYF. The chain recombines TRBV7-2 with TRBJ2-7, with TRBD2 as a possible D gene (5 bases). V was clipped by 1 base and J by 2 bases, with 12 bases between them. CDR3 length: 15 residues. CDR1 and CDR2 from the germline V gene are SGHTA and FQGNSA.

The chain joins TRBV7-9 to TRBJ2-4; D is perhaps TRBD1 (6 bases). This CDR3 contains 13 residues. The V end lost 5 bases, the J end lost 12 bases, and 17 bases lay between the germline ends. CDR1 and CDR2 from the germline V gene are SEHNR and FQNEAQ (reference sequence). The CDR3: CASSHGGNSNQYF. The CDR3 nucleotides are TGTGCCAGCAGCCATGGGGGCAATAGCAATCAGTACTTC.

The chain recombines TRBV10-3 with TRBJ1-2; D is possibly TRBD1 (5 bases). Germline CDR1 reads ENHRY; CDR2 reads SYGVKD. CDR3 length: 11 amino acids. V was shortened by 4 bases and J by 6 bases, with 6 bases between the two germline ends. The CDR3 sequence: CAISVQDGYTF. CDR3 in DNA: TGTGCCATCAGTGTACAGGATGGCTACACCTTC.

This clonotype was counted a few times. V gene TRBV7-2 combines with J gene TRBJ2-7, with D perhaps TRBD1 (6 bases). Deletions cut 5 bases from V and 3 bases from J, with 11 bases between. CDR3 length: 13 amino acids. Germline CDR1 is SGHTA and CDR2 is FQGNSA. CDR3 DNA: TGTGCCAGCAGCCCGGACAGCCTCTACGAGCAGTACTTC. Translating it yields CASSPDSLYEQYF.

As to this clonotype: Just one base apart from a much larger clone, this may be a read error. The chain couples TRBV12-3 or TRBV12-4 to TRBJ1-3, with 10 bases lining up with TRBD1. This CDR3 is built from 16 residues. The CDR3 DNA is TGTGCCAGCAGTGGAACCGGGACAGGGGAAGGAAACACCGTATATTTT. It specifies CASSGTGTGEGNTVYF.